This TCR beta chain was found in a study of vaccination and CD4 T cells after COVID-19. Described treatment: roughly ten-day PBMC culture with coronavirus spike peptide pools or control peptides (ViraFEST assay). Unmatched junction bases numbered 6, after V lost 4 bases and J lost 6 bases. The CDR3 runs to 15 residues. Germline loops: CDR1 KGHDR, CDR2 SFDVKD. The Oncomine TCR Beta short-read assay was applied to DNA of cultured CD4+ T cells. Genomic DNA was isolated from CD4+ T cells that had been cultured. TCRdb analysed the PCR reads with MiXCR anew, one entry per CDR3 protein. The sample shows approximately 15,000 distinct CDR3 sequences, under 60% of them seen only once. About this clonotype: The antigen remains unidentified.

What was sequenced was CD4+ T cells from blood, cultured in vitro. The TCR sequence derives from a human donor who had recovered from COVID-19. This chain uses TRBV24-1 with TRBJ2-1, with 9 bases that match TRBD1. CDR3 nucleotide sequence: TGTGCCACCAGTGACCCCGGGACAGGGATCAATGAGCAGTTCTTC. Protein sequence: CATSDPGTGINEQFF.